The TCR beta chain under discussion was sequenced for a study of cytomegalovirus exposure and HLA in healthy donors. Turning to the study itself: The same platform was used for the 100 to 150 validation repertoires and the approximately 670 first-cohort repertoires, a later analysis reported.

This table comes from immunoSEQ multiplex PCR, and its TCRdb copy is limited to in-frame clones, with some not included. Of tens of thousands of clones listed, approximately 96% are singletons. V lost 6 bases to trimming and J lost 0 bases, with 14 bases between them. CDR1 and CDR2 from the germline V gene are MDHEN and SYDVKM. CDR3 length: 15 residues. The study's findings and limits: First-cohort TCR clusters tended to co-occur in the 120 or so validation repertoires, a later analysis found. Per published reports, the classifier diagnosed cytomegalovirus status with high specificity and sensitivity.

Remarks on this clone: The antigen remains undetermined.

The validation cohort, a group of 120 subjects, included the donors and was separate from the approximately 660-subject first cohort. This rearrangement joins TRBV28 to TRBJ1-1; D unresolved. Sequencing used PBMCs. The sequence was obtained from a man younger than 30 in good health and CMV-seronegative. The CDR3 nucleotides are TGTGCCAGCAGCTCCAGTAGACGGGTGAACACTGAAGCTTTCTTT. Translating gives CASSSSRRVNTEAFF. Full variable domain (rest looked up from reference TRBV28 and TRBJ1-1): DVKVTQSSRYLVKRTGEKVFLECVQDMDHENMFWYRQDPGLGLRLIYFSYDVKMKEKGDIPEGYSVSREKKERFSLILESASTNQTSMYLCASSSSRRVNTEAFFGQGTRLTVV.